This T cell receptor (beta chain) was retrieved from a study of response to subunit inactivated influenza vaccine. Study-wide results and limits: The study's authors posited that every seasonal influenza vaccination enlists few new T cells.

This clonotype was observed at least ten times. The antigen is not known. TCRdb re-called the RT-PCR reads with MiXCR, one entry per CDR3 protein. The sample lists some 640,000 distinct CDR3 sequences, about 15% occurring once. The germline gives CDR1 LGHNA, CDR2 YSLEER. The CDR3 consists of 15 residues. The V gene lost 5 bases and the J gene lost 7 bases, with 18 bases spanning the gap. The chain is built from TRBV4-3 and TRBJ1-5; D is unresolved. The sequencing used PBMCs from blood, collected 14 days before vaccination. The receptor comes from a man aged 50 to 60 who received an inactivated influenza vaccine. This chain's CDR3 is CASSVGVRGGQPQHF. CDR3 sequence (DNA): TGCGCCAGCAGCGTCGGAGTGCGGGGTGGGCAGCCCCAGCATTTT.